This entry features one T cell receptor (beta chain) sequence. What it binds is not known. The data belong to a study of OX40 agonist ivuxolimab in advanced cancers. Study results and caveats: CD8+ T cells (on average) carried more expanded clones than CD4+ T cells.

Data came from immunoSEQ multiplex PCR; TCRdb stores just in-frame clones and leaves some out. The profile shows 40,000 to 50,000 clones, 75% to 90% of them singletons. The length of the CDR3 is 15 residues. The trim removed 4 bases at V and 4 bases at J, leaving 8 bases unmatched. Germline values: CDR1 SGHRS, CDR2 YFSETQ. This material consisted of CD4+ or CD8+ T cells sorted from blood, taken in a trial of the OX40 agonist ivuxolimab. The chain uses TRBV5-1 and TRBJ1-5; 7 bases fit TRBD1. The sequence was collected from an adult with an advanced solid tumor such as melanoma, head and neck, liver or kidney cancer. The chain's CDR3 is CASSPGQGGNQPQHF. The CDR3 nucleotides read TGCGCCAGCAGCCCTGGCCAGGGGGGAAATCAGCCCCAGCATTTT.